The 26 T cell receptor beta chains presented below share a single source sample, sequenced in a study of blood T cells in healthy people across ages. The authors ran a second PCR of about 7 to 12 cycles using a sample-barcoded 5' primer and a J-beta primer mix. Each CDR3 protein is one row after TCRdb ran MiXCR on the 5' RACE reads. The table lists approximately 800,000 distinct CDR3 sequences, more than 35% of them singletons. The specimen was blood. The receptor set was obtained from a man of 80 years or more in good health.

The V gene is TRBV5-1, the J gene TRBJ2-1; 12 bases map to TRBD2. Looked up from germline, CDR1 is SGHRS and CDR2 is YFSETQ. J lost 9 bases, V lost 0 bases, and 7 bases had no gene match. CDR3 length: 16 residues. The CDR3 coding sequence is TGCGCCAGCAGCTTGGATCCCGCTAGCGGGAGGGGTGAGCAGTTCTTC. This sequence encodes CASSLDPASGRGEQFF.

V gene TRBV9 combines with J gene TRBJ2-5, with 8 bases fitting TRBD1. The V gene's germline CDR1 is SGDLS and CDR2 YYNGEE. Germline trimming cut 3 bases from V and 4 bases from J; bases unmatched to any gene: 5. The CDR3 sequence is 14 residues long. DNA for the CDR3: TGTGCCAGCAGCGCCCCAGGGGGCTCAGAGACCCAGTACTTC. This encodes CASSAPGGSETQYF.

The sample holds many counts of this clonotype. This chain connects TRBV2 to TRBJ2-1; tentatively, D is TRBD2 (5 bases). Germline CDR1 is SNHLY and CDR2 is FYNNEI. The CDR3 runs to 12 residues. V was shortened by 3 bases and J by 9 bases, with 9 bases between the two germline ends. CDR3 bases: TGTGCCAGCAGTGATCCCCGGGGTGAGCAGTTCTTC. Translating it yields CASSDPRGEQFF.

CDR3 protein: CASSSRTGVLVTEAFF. The CDR3 DNA follows: TGTGCCAGCAGTTCCCGGACAGGGGTTCTGGTCACTGAAGCTTTCTTT. The J gene is TRBJ1-1, the V gene TRBV27; TRBD1 matches 9 bases. Germline values: CDR1 MNHEY, CDR2 SMNVEV (reference sequence). The CDR3 runs to 16 residues. The junction had 10 bases not matched to a gene; V was cut back by 4 bases and J by 4 bases.

This clonotype was observed a single time. The chain is built from TRBV7-2 and TRBJ2-1; 7 bases map to TRBD2. The V segment lost 5 bases and the J segment 8 bases; nucleotides outside the gene matches: 6. The CDR3 is made up of 13 amino acids. The V gene's germline CDR1 is SGHTA and CDR2 FQGNSA. The CDR3 reads CASSPGGLDEQFF. The CDR3, as DNA: TGTGCCAGCAGCCCGGGAGGACTAGATGAGCAGTTCTTC.

This clonotype was seen more than once but under ten times. The chain links TRBV7-2 to TRBJ2-1; TRBD2 agrees at 7 bases. The CDR3 covers 18 residues. V gave up 1 base and J gave up 0 bases; unmatched junction bases: 9. The germline V gene has CDR1 SGHTA and CDR2 FQGNSA. CDR3 loop: CASSLGTGDYGSYNEQFF. CDR3 coding DNA: TGTGCCAGCAGCTTAGGAACGGGGGACTACGGCTCCTACAATGAGCAGTTCTTC.

The V and J genes are TRBV6-5 and TRBJ1-2, with 12 bases fitting TRBD1. There are 15 residues in the CDR3. The V gene's germline CDR1 is MNHEY and CDR2 SVGAGI. The V gene end was trimmed by 4 bases and the J gene end by 7 bases; junction bases not matched to a gene: 7. In nucleotides, the CDR3 is TGTGCCAGCAGTTTAACCGGGACAGGGGGCGGTGGCTACACCTTC. Translated: CASSLTGTGGGGYTF.

The chain combines TRBV7-2 with TRBJ2-7; D may be TRBD1 (6 bases). The CDR3 has 13 residues. V lost 5 bases to trimming and J lost 6 bases, with 14 bases between them. Germline CDR1 SGHTA, CDR2 FQGNSA. The CDR3 DNA sequence: TGTGCCAGCAGCGCTCTGGGGGCCTCCGAGCAGTACTTC. Amino acid sequence: CASSALGASEQYF.

The genes are TRBV29-1 and TRBJ2-7; D possibly uses TRBD1 or TRBD2 (5 bases each). Matching the DNA end better, TRBJ2-5 makes the J call doubtful. The CDR3 runs 12 residues. The germline V gene has CDR1 SQVTM and CDR2 ANQGSEA. The CDR3 DNA reads TGCAGCGTTGGGTCGGGGCGGGAGACCCAGTACTTC. Its translation: CSVGSGRETQYF.

This clonotype was seen many times. The rearrangement joins TRBV12-3 or TRBV12-4 to TRBJ2-4; D call uncertain. The germline V and J ends were trimmed by 5 bases and 12 bases, with 17 bases remaining between them. This CDR3 spans 13 amino acids. The CDR3 nucleotides read TGTGCCAGCAGTCCTCGACCCGGGTCGGCTCAGTACTTC. Translated, it gives CASSPRPGSAQYF.

This clonotype has ten or more counts. This chain uses TRBV2 with TRBJ2-5; maybe TRBD2 (5 bases). The V end lost 6 bases, the J end lost 7 bases, and 15 bases lay between the germline ends. The germline V gene has CDR1 SNHLY and CDR2 FYNNEI. The CDR3 spans 13 residues. The CDR3 region is CASRLDLRGTQYF. The DNA of the CDR3 is TGTGCCAGCAGGCTAGACCTTCGGGGGACCCAGTACTTC.

A few counts support this clonotype. The J gene is TRBJ1-2, the V gene TRBV10-3; maybe TRBD1 (5 bases). The germline V gene has CDR1 ENHRY and CDR2 SYGVKD. The length of the CDR3 is 16 residues. The V end lost 1 base, the J end lost 4 bases, and 16 bases lay between the germline ends. The chain's CDR3 is CAISEFFGATSYGYTF. The CDR3 DNA reads TGTGCCATCAGTGAGTTTTTTGGGGCTACATCCTATGGCTACACCTTC.

This chain links TRBV10-1 with TRBJ2-1; TRBD2 agrees at 8 bases. The germline gives CDR1 WNHNN, CDR2 SYGVQD (reference sequence). The CDR3 has 14 amino acids. Unmatched junction bases numbered 3, after V lost 4 bases and J lost 4 bases. In nucleotides, the CDR3 is TGCGCCAGCAGTGCGGGACTAGAGTACAATGAGCAGTTCTTC. Translation: CASSAGLEYNEQFF.

The chain uses TRBV20-1 and TRBJ2-7; TRBD1 is a possible D gene (6 bases). This CDR3 comprises 13 residues. Germline CDR1 DFQATT, CDR2 SNEGSKA (reference sequence). The ends were cut back, 1 base at V and 1 base at J, with 8 bases in the middle. The CDR3 DNA reads as TGCAGTGCTAGAGGGACAGCGTCCTACGAGCAGTACTTC. As protein: CSARGTASYEQYF.

About this clonotype: The junction and the germline gene differ at one end; a read error may be behind it. The chain combines TRBV20-1 with TRBJ2-4, with a tentative D call TRBD2 (5 bases). The J call is in doubt because the DNA end fits TRBJ2-7 better. Germline lookup yields CDR1 DFQATT and CDR2 SNEGSKA (reference sequence). The CDR3 sequence is 17 residues long. The CDR3 nucleotides read TGCAGTGCTAGAGACAGAAGAATGACTGGGAGCTCCGACGAGCAGTACTTC. It yields the protein CSARDRRMTGSSDEQYF.

The genes are TRBV14 and TRBJ2-5; 12 nucleotides align to TRBD2. This CDR3 region has 18 residues. Germline V gene sequence: CDR1 SGHDN, CDR2 FVKESK. J was trimmed by 2 bases and V by 4 bases; bases with no gene match: 11. Here the CDR3 reads CASSRITWTSGVQETQYF. The CDR3 DNA reads as TGTGCCAGCAGCCGAATAACCTGGACTAGCGGGGTACAAGAGACCCAGTACTTC.

Written as DNA, the CDR3 is TGTGCCAGCTCACCACAATTTAGACTAGCGGACAAAAACATTCAGTACTTC. It specifies CASSPQFRLADKNIQYF. This chain uses TRBV18 with TRBJ2-4; TRBD2 matches at 9 bases. The CDR3 spans 17 residues. The J segment lost 3 bases and the V segment lost 1 base, leaving 7 bases of the junction unmatched. Germline CDR1 and CDR2: KGHSH and LQKENI.

This chain joins TRBV25-1 and TRBJ2-7, with TRBD2 matching 11 bases. Germline CDR1 and CDR2: MGHDK and SYGVNS. With 8 bases clipped from V and 1 base from J, the junction kept 4 bases outside the gene matches. The CDR3 is made up of 14 amino acids. The CDR3 sequence: CASAGLADSYEQYF. For the CDR3, the DNA is TGTGCCAGCGCGGGACTAGCGGATTCCTACGAGCAGTACTTC.

There are a few counts of this clonotype. The rearrangement joins TRBV11-2 to TRBJ2-3, with TRBD2 matching over 8 bases. This CDR3 contains 17 residues. Germline values: CDR1 SGHAT, CDR2 FQNNGV. V was pared by 1 base and J by 4 bases, with 10 bases of the junction left unmatched. The CDR3 sequence: CASSLARLAMSADTQYF. The CDR3 DNA reads as TGTGCCAGCAGCTTAGCGAGACTAGCGATGAGCGCAGATACGCAGTATTTT.

The CDR3 spells CSGLTGQGASEQYF. The CDR3 nucleotides read TGCAGCGGGCTGACGGGACAGGGGGCCAGCGAGCAGTACTTC. The chain employs TRBV29-1 and TRBJ2-7, with TRBD1 matching 12 bases. Germline CDR1 and CDR2: SQVTM and ANQGSEA. The trim removed 7 bases at V and 6 bases at J, leaving 10 bases unmatched. CDR3 length equals 14 residues.

The V and J genes are TRBV24-1 and TRBJ1-5; unclear D gene. CDR1 is KGHDR, CDR2 SFDVKD, per germline. The CDR3 loop spans 15 amino acids. The V end lost 7 bases, the J end lost 2 bases, and 14 bases lay between the germline ends. The DNA of the CDR3 is TGTGCCACCAGGGACTCGGGGTCTGGCAATCAGCCCCAGCATTTT. Translated: CATRDSGSGNQPQHF.

V is TRBV18 and J is TRBJ2-7; a weak D match, TRBD2 (6 bases). The CDR3 is made up of 14 amino acids. V lost 3 bases, J lost 4 bases, and 13 bases lay in between. The V gene's germline CDR1 is KGHSH and CDR2 LQKENI. CDR3 loop: CASSPRDGHYEQYF. CDR3 sequence (DNA): TGTGCCAGCTCACCGCGGGACGGGCATTACGAGCAGTACTTC.

This clonotype came up a few times. V and J are TRBV3-1 and TRBJ2-1; D possibly corresponds to TRBD2 (5 bases). CDR1 and CDR2 (germline): LGHDT, YNNKEL (reference sequence). There are 12 residues in the CDR3. Trimming stripped 6 bases from V and 9 bases from J, with 12 bases between. CDR3 in DNA: TGTGCCAGCAGTCACGGGAACAGTGAGCAGTTCTTC. Translating gives CASSHGNSEQFF.

Details on this clonotype: Mismatch with germline at one junction end may stem from a read error. This rearrangement joins TRBV9 to TRBJ2-3; TRBD2 matches 10 bases. The CDR3 sequence is 16 residues long. CDR1 is SGDLS, CDR2 YYNGEE, per germline. The CDR3, as DNA: TGTGCCAGCAGCCCCCTAGCGGGAGCGGGCACAGATATGCAGTATTTT. Translating it yields CASSPLAGAGTDMQYF.

This clonotype has at least ten counts. The V call is TRBV20-1, the J call TRBJ2-1; weak D call: TRBD2 (5 bases). The CDR3 consists of 11 residues. Germline V lookup: CDR1 DFQATT, CDR2 SNEGSKA (reference sequence). DNA for the CDR3: TGCAGGGGCACTAGGTTGGGTGAGCAGTTCTTC. This translates into CRGTRLGEQFF.

This clonotype has a handful of counts. The chain links TRBV3-1 to TRBJ2-1; 8 nucleotides align to TRBD2. CDR1 is LGHDT, CDR2 YNNKEL, per germline (reference sequence). The CDR3 loop spans 16 amino acids. The V segment lost 0 bases and the J segment 7 bases; nucleotides outside the gene matches: 8. CDR3 nucleotide sequence: TGTGCCAGCAGCCAAGAAGGACTAGCTTTTAGAAATGAGCAGTTCTTC. Its translation: CASSQEGLAFRNEQFF.